In this sample, the clone carrying this T cell receptor (beta chain) turned up a few times. Its antigen is not identified. The data derive from a study of T cells after yellow fever vaccination. Study in general: SMART-Seq v4 Ultra Low Input prepared libraries from low-cell fractions. Study-level findings and limits: Among primary-vaccination clones, most reappeared after the booster, at about 95% for CD4 and 88% for CD8. Only a minor proportion of clonotypes was detected across both CD4 and CD8 compartments.

TCRdb re-called the 5' RACE reads through MiXCR, storing one row per CDR3 protein. The sample consists of roughly 250,000 distinct CDR3 sequences, approximately 12% of them appearing once. This sequence was found in a man under 40 who received the YFV17D yellow fever vaccine. This specimen consisted of CD4+ T cells sorted from PBMCs, obtained 45 days after the yellow fever booster vaccination.

As DNA, the CDR3 is TGCAGTGCTAGAATAGTTGGACGGGGATCGTACGAGCAGTACTTC. Residues: CSARIVGRGSYEQYF. The chain couples TRBV20-1 to TRBJ2-7; possible D gene TRBD2, 5 bases. Germline V gene sequence: CDR1 DFQATT, CDR2 SNEGSKA (reference sequence). CDR3 length equals 15 residues. V was shortened by 2 bases and J by 4 bases, with 18 bases between the two germline ends.